This T cell receptor beta chain was obtained from a study of blood T cell repertoires in COVID-19. Study-level background: Samples came from the United States, Italy and Spain, spanning acute and convalescent COVID-19. From T cells, B-cell-depleted T cells, or PBMCs came the material, which was cDNA or gDNA.

Source study methods: Amplification of reference gene primers was used by the study to estimate nucleated cell counts. Libraries were prepared by immunoSEQ multiplex PCR; TCRdb keeps only in-frame clonotypes and omits some of them. V, J and clone size were drawn from that table, and D and trimming were deduced from the DNA. The sample lists about 440,000 clones; around 88% were seen once. Enrolment of Seattle patients took place during active infection, and they were followed longitudinally. This clone turned up a few times. V lost 7 bases and J lost 8, with 15 bases in between. CDR3 length: 14 amino acids. Germline V gene lookup returns CDR1 LNHDA and CDR2 SQIVND (reference sequence).

The chain couples TRBV19 to TRBJ1-6; maybe TRBD1 (5 bases). This TCR came from a woman in her forties or fifties with COVID-19, enrolled during active disease. Sequenced material: peripheral blood. The CDR3 here is CASTPAGPDSPLHF. CDR3 in DNA: TGTGCCAGTACCCCGGCAGGGCCCGATTCACCCCTCCACTTT.